The present T cell receptor (beta chain) was sequenced within a study of cytomegalovirus exposure and HLA in healthy donors. Study in general: Unique TCRs numbering some 93 million, obtained from HLA-typed donors, made up an early data release. Study outcomes and limitations: There were about 160 TCR beta chains listed as cytomegalovirus-associated.

Germline CDR1 and CDR2: LNHDA and SQIVND (reference sequence). The CDR3 runs 17 residues. The V segment lost 5 bases and the J segment 0 bases; nucleotides outside the gene matches: 12. Remarks on this clone: What it recognizes is unknown.

The PCR made use of 60 Vbeta and 13 Jbeta primers. Produced via immunoSEQ multiplex PCR; TCRdb's table is partial and in-frame only. Altogether about 170,000 clones are present, approximately 79% being singletons, with the ten largest covering about 2.3%. The sequence was collected from a male donor in good health and CMV-seronegative. The sample consisted of PBMCs. This rearrangement joins TRBV19 to TRBJ1-2; the match to TRBD1 covers 7 bases. The CDR3 nucleotides are TGTGCCAGTAGTCCTCGGGACAGTAATTCAGCTAACTATGGCTACACCTTC. Translating gives CASSPRDSNSANYGYTF. The full variable domain, its missing parts supplied by reference TRBV19 and TRBJ1-2, is DGGITQSPKYLFRKEGQNVTLSCEQNLNHDAMYWYRQDPGQGLRLIYYSQIVNDFQKGDIAEGYSVSREKKESFPLTVTSAQKNPTAFYLCASSPRDSNSANYGYTFGSGTRLTVV.